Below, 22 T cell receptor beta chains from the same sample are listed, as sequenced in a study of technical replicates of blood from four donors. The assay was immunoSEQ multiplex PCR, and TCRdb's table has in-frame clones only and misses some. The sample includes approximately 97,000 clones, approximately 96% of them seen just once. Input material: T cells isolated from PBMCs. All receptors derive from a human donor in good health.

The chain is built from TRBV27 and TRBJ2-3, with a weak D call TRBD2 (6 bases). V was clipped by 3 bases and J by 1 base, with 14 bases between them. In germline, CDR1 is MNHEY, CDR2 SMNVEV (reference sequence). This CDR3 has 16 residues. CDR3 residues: CASSFWGRLGTDTQYF. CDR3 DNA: TGTGCCAGCAGTTTCTGGGGGAGACTAGGCACAGATACGCAGTATTTT.

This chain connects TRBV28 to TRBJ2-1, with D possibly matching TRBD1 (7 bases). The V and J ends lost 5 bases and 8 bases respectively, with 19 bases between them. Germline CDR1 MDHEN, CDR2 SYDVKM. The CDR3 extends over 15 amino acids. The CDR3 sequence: CASSNDREVSDEQFF. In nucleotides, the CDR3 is TGTGCCAGCAGTAACGACAGGGAGGTTTCCGATGAGCAGTTCTTC.

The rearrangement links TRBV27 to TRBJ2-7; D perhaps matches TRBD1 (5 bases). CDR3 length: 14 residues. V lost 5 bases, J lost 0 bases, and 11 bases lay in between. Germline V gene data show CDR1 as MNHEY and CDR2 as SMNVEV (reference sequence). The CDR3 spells CASSDRGSSYEQYF. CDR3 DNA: TGTGCCAGCAGTGATAGGGGTAGCTCCTACGAGCAGTACTTC.

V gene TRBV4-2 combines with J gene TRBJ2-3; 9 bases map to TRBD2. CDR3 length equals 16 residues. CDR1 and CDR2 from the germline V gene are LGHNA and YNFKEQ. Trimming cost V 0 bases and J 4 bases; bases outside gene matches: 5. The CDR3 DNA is TGTGCCAGCAGCCAAGATGGGGGACTAGCATCAGATACGCAGTATTTT. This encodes CASSQDGGLASDTQYF.

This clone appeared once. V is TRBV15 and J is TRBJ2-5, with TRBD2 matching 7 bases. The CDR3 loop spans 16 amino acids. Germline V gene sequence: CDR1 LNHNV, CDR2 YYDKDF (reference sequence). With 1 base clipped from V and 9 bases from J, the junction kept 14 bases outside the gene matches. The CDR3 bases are TGTGCCACCAGCAGAGGGGGACTGAGCGGGGTCGGGCCCCAGTACTTC. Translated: CATSRGGLSGVGPQYF. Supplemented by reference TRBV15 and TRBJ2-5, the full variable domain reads DAMVIQNPRYQVTQFGKPVTLSCSQTLNHNVMYWYQQKSSQAPKLLFHYYDKDFNNEADTPDNFQSRRPNTSFCFLDIRSPGLGDTAMYLCATSRGGLSGVGPQYFGPGTRLLVL.

The CDR3 loop is CASSLVGRGTSTDTQYF. In nucleotides, the CDR3 is TGTGCCAGCAGCTTAGTGGGGAGGGGAACCAGCACAGATACGCAGTATTTT. This chain links TRBV7-9 with TRBJ2-3; 7 nucleotides line up with TRBD2. V dropped 1 base and J dropped 0; count of bases not matched to a gene: 7. Germline V gene data show CDR1 as SEHNR and CDR2 as FQNEAQ (reference sequence). The length of the CDR3 is 17 residues.

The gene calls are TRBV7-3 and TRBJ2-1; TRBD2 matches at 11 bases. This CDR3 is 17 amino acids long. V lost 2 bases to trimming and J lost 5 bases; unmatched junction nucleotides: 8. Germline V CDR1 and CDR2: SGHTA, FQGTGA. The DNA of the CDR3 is TGTGCCAGCAGCTTATACCCTCTAGCGGGAGGAGACAATGAGCAGTTCTTC. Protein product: CASSLYPLAGGDNEQFF.

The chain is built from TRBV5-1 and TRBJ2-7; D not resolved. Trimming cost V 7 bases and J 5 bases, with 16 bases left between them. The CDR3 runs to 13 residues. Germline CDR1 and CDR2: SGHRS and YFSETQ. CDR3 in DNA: TGCGCCAGCTCGTGGTTAAATTCTAACGAGCAGTACTTC. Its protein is CASSWLNSNEQYF. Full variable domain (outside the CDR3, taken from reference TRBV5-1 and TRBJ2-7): KAGVTQTPRYLIKTRGQQVTLSCSPISGHRSVSWYQQTPGQGLQFLFEYFSETQRNKGNFPGRFSGRQFSNSRSEMNVSTLELGDSALYLCASSWLNSNEQYFGPGTRLTVT.

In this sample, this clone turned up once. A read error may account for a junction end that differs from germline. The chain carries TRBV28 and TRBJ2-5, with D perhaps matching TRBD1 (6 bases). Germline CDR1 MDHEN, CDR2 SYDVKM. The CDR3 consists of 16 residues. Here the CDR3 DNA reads TGTGCCAGCAGCTTATTGGATTCAGGGGCCCAAGAGACCCAGTACTTC. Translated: CASSLLDSGAQETQYF. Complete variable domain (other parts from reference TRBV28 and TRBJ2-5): DVKVTQSSRYLVKRTGEKVFLECVQDMDHENMFWYRQDPGLGLRLIYFSYDVKMKEKGDIPEGYSVSREKKERFSLILESASTNQTSMYLCASSLLDSGAQETQYFGPGTRLLVL.

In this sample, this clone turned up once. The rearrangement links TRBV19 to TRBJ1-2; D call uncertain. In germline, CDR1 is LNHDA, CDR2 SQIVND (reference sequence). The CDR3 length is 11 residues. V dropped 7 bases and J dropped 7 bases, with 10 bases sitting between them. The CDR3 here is CASTEGSGYTF. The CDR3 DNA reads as TGTGCCAGTACCGAAGGGAGTGGCTACACCTTC.

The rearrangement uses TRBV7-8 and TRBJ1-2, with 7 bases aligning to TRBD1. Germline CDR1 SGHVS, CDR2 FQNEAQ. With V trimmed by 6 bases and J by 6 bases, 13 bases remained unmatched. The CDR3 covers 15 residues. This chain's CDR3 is CASSTEGAGIHGYTF. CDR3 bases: TGTGCCAGCAGTACCGAGGGGGCAGGTATTCATGGCTACACCTTC.

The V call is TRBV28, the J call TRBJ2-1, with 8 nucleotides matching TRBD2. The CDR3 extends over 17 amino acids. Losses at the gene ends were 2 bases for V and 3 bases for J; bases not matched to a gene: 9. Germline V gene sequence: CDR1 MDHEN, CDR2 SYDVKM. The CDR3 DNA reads TGTGCCAGCAGTTTACCTACTAGCGGAGACTACTACAATGAGCAGTTCTTC. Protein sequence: CASSLPTSGDYYNEQFF.

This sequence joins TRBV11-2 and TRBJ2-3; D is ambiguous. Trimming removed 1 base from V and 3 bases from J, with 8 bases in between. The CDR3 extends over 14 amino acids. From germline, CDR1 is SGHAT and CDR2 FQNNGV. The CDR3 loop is CASSLVSGTDTQYF. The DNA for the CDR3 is TGTGCCAGCAGCTTAGTGTCGGGTACAGATACGCAGTATTTT.

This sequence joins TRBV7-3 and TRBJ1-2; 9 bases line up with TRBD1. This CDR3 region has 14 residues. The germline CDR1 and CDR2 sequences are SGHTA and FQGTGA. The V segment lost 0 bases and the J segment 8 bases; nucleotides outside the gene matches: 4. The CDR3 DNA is TGTGCCAGCAGCTTAACGGGACAGGGCGGCGGCTACACCTTC. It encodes CASSLTGQGGGYTF. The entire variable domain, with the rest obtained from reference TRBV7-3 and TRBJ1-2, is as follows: GAGVSQTPSNKVTEKGKYVELRCDPISGHTALYWYRQSLGQGPEFLIYFQGTGAADDSGLPNDRFFAVRPEGSVSTLKIQRTERGDSAVYLCASSLTGQGGGYTFGSGTRLTVV.

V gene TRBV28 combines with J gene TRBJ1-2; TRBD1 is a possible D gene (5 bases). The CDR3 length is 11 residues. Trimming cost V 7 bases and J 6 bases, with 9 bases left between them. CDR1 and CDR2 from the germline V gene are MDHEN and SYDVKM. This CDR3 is CASNQGNGYTF. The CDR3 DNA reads TGTGCCAGCAACCAGGGAAATGGCTACACCTTC.

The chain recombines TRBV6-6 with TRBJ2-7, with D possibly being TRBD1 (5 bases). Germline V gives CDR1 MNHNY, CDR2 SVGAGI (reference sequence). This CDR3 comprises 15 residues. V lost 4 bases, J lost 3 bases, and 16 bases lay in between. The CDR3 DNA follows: TGTGCCAGCAGTTTATTACAGGCGAAGGACTACGAGCAGTACTTC. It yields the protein CASSLLQAKDYEQYF.

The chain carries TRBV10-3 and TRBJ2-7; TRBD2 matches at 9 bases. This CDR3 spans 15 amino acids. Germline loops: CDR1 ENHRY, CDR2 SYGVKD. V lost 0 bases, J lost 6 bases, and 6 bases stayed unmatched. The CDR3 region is CAISESIAGEFEQYF. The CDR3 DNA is TGTGCCATCAGTGAGTCTATAGCGGGAGAATTCGAGCAGTACTTC.

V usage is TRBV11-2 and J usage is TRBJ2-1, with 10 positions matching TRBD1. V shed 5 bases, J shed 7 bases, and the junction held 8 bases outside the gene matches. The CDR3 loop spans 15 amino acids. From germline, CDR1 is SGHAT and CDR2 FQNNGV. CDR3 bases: TGTGCCAGCAGCCCTCCTGGGACAGGGGTGAATGAGCAGTTCTTC. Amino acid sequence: CASSPPGTGVNEQFF. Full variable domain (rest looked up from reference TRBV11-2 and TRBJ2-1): EAGVAQSPRYKIIEKRQSVAFWCNPISGHATLYWYQQILGQGPKLLIQFQNNGVVDDSQLPKDRFSAERLKGVDSTLKIQPAKLEDSAVYLCASSPPGTGVNEQFFGPGTRLTVL.

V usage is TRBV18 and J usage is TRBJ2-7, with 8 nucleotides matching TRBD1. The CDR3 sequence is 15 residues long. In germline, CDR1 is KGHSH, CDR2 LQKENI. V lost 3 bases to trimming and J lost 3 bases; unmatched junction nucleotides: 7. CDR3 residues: CASSPGTGANYEQYF. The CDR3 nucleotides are TGTGCCAGCTCACCGGGGACAGGAGCCAACTACGAGCAGTACTTC.

The CDR3 DNA sequence: TGTGCCAGCAGTTTAAGCGGGAGTATTCCCGGGGAGCTGTTTTTT. Translated: CASSLSGSIPGELFF. This chain links TRBV27 with TRBJ2-2; 8 bases are a match to TRBD2. This CDR3 has 15 residues. CDR1 and CDR2 from the germline V gene are MNHEY and SMNVEV (reference sequence). V lost 2 bases to trimming and J lost 6 bases; unmatched junction nucleotides: 5.

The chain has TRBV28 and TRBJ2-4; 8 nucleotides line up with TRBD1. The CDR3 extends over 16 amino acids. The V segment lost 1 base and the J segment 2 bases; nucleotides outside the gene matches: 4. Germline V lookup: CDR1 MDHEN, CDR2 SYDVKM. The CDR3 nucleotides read TGTGCCAGCAGTTTATTTACAGGGGGAACCAAAAACATTCAGTACTTC. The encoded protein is CASSLFTGGTKNIQYF. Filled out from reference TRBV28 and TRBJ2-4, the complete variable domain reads DVKVTQSSRYLVKRTGEKVFLECVQDMDHENMFWYRQDPGLGLRLIYFSYDVKMKEKGDIPEGYSVSREKKERFSLILESASTNQTSMYLCASSLFTGGTKNIQYFGAGTRLSVL.

CDR3 residues: CASSFGTSGISTDTQYF. The CDR3 nucleotides read TGTGCCAGTAGTTTTGGGACTAGCGGGATTAGCACAGATACGCAGTATTTT. This rearrangement joins TRBV19 to TRBJ2-3; 13 bases line up with TRBD2. This CDR3 has 17 residues. V gave up 5 bases and J gave up 0 bases; unmatched junction bases: 5. The V gene's germline CDR1 is LNHDA and CDR2 SQIVND (reference sequence).